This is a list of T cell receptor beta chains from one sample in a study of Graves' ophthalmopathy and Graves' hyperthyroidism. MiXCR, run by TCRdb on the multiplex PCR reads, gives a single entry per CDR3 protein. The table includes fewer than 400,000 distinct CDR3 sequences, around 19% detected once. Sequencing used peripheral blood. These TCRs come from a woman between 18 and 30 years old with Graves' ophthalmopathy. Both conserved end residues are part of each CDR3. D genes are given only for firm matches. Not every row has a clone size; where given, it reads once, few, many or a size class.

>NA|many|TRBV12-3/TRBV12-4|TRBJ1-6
TGTGCCAGCAGTTTAGACAGCATGAGGCATTCACCCCTCCACTTT
CASSLDSMRHSPLHF
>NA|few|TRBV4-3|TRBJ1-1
TGCGCCAGCAGCCAACAATGGGAGATGAACCCTGAAGCTTTCTTT
CASSQQWEMNPEAFF
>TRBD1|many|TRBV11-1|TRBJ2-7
TGTGCCAGCAGCTTCGGGGACAGGGGGCCCCTGGGCTCCTACGAGCAGTACTTC
CASSFGDRGPLGSYEQYF
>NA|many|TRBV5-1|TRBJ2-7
TGCGCCAGCAGCTTGGGACAACAGGGAGGAACCTACGAGCAGTACTTC
CASSLGQQGGTYEQYF
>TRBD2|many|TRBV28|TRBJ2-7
TGTGCCAGCACCCTCACGGGGGGAGTCTACGAGCAGTACTTC
CASTLTGGVYEQYF
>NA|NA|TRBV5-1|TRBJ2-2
TGCGCCAGCAGCTTGGATAGCCGGAACACCGGGGAGCTGTTTTTT
CASSLDSRNTGELFF
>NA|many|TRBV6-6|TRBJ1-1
TGTGCCAGCAGGGTGGCTATGAACACTGAAGCTTTCTTT
CASRVAMNTEAFF
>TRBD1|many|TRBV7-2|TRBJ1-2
TGTGCCAGCAGTTTGGGACAGAACTATGGCTACACCTTC
CASSLGQNYGYTF
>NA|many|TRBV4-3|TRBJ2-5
TGCGCCAGCAGCCCCTCCCCCGGAGAGACCCAGTACTTC
CASSPSPGETQYF
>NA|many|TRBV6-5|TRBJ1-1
TGTGCCAGCAGGATGACAGACATGAACACTGAAGCTTTCTTT
CASRMTDMNTEAFF
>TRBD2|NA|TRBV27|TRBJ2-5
TGTGCCACCAGTGACTCGGGGGGGCCCACAGAGACCCAGTACTTC
CATSDSGGPTETQYF
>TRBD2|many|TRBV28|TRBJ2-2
TGTGCCAGCAGAAGCCCCGTTGGCGGGAGGGCCGGAAACACCGGGGAGCTGTTTTTT
CASRSPVGGRAGNTGELFF
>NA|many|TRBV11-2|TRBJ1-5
TGTGCCAGCAGCCCAGGGGTTGTCTATAGCAATCAGCCCCAGCATTTT
CASSPGVVYSNQPQHF
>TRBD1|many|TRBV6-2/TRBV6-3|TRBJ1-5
TGTGCCAGCAGTTATAACGGGACAGGTTTAAATCAGCCCCAGCATTTT
CASSYNGTGLNQPQHF
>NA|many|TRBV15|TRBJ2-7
TGTGCCACTGCCAAGGACACACTGTTAACCTACGAGCAGTACTTC
CATAKDTLLTYEQYF
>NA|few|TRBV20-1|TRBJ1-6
TGCAGTGCTAGAGATCTGGACAGCCCGGCCCTCTATAATTCACCCCTCCACTTT
CSARDLDSPALYNSPLHF
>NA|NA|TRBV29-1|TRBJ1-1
TGCAGCGTTGAGGGAGCTGACACTGAAGCTTTCTTT
CSVEGADTEAFF
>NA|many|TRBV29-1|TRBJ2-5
TGCAGTGGAGGAGAGACCCAGTACTTC
CSGGETQYF
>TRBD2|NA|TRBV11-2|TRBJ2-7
TGTGCCAGCAGCTCCCAGCGGGAGCAGGAAGAGCAGTACTTC
CASSSQREQEEQYF
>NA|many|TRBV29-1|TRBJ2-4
TGCAGCGTTGATCAGGGGCGAGGGAACATTCAGTACTTC
CSVDQGRGNIQYF
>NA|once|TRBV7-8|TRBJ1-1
TGTGCCAGCAGCTTTAATCTCCCAAGGGGCACTGAAGCTTTCTTT
CASSFNLPRGTEAFF
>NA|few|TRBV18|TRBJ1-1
TGTGCCAGCTCACTGCTACAGGAGTCCTACACTGAAGCTTTCTTT
CASSLLQESYTEAFF
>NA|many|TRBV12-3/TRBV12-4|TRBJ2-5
TGTGCCAGCAGTATTGGGACTGTGGAGACCCAGTACTTC
CASSIGTVETQYF
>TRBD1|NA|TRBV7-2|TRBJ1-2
TGTGCCAGCAGCTTTCTGGGACAGGGAAACTATGGCTACACCTTC
CASSFLGQGNYGYTF
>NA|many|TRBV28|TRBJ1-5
TGTGCCAGCAGTTTAGGGGTCGGGTATACAAATCAGCCCCAGCATTTT
CASSLGVGYTNQPQHF
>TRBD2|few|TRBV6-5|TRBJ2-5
TGTGCCAGCAGTTACGGGGTAGCGGGAGATTCCGGAGCCCAGTACTTC
CASSYGVAGDSGAQYF
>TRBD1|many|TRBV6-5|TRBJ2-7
TGTGCCAGCAGTTACTCGATGGGACAGATTTACGAGCAGTACTTC
CASSYSMGQIYEQYF
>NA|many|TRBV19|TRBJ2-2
TGTGCCAGTAGTATCAGGCCGCCAGGGGCGAACACCGGGGAGCTGTTTTTT
CASSIRPPGANTGELFF
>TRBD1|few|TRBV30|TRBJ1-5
TGTGCCTGGACGGGGGGACAGGGATGGGATCAGCCCCAGCATTTT
CAWTGGQGWDQPQHF
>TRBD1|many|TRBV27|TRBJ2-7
TGTGCCAGCAGTTCGACAGGGGAATCGACCGACGAGCAGTACTTC
CASSSTGESTDEQYF
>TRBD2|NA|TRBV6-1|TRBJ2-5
TGTGCCAACAGTAATAGGGAGGGAACGACCCAGTACTTC
CANSNREGTTQYF
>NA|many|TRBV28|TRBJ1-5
TGTGCCAGCATCAATGGCGGGACACGCAATCAGCCCCAGCATTTT
CASINGGTRNQPQHF
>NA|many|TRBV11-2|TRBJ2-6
TGTGCCAGCAGCTTGGGGAACTTTTGGGACTCTGGGGCCAACGTCCTGACTTTC
CASSLGNFWDSGANVLTF
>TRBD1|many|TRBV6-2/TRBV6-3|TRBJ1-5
TGTGCCAGCAGTTACTTCCGGGACAGGGCTTTCAATCAGCCCCAGCATTTT
CASSYFRDRAFNQPQHF
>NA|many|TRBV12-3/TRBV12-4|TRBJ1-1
TGTGCCAGCAGTTTGAGCAGGGAAGCTTTCTTT
CASSLSREAFF
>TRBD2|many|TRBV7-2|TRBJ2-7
TGTGCCAGCAGCCCGCTAGCGGGGCTTGGGTACGAGCAGTACTTC
CASSPLAGLGYEQYF